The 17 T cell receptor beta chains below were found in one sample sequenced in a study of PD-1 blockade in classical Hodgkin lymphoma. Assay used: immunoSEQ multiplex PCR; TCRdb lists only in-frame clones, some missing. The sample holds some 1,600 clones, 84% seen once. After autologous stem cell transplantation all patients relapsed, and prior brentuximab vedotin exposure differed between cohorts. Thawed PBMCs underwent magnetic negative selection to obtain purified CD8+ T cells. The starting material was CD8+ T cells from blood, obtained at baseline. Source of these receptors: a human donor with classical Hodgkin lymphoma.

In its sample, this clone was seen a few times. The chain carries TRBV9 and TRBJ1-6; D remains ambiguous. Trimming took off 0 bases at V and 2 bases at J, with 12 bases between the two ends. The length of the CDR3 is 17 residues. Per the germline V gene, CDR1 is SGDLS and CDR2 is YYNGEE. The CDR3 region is CASSVATEATYNSPLHF. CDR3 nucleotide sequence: TGTGCCAGCAGCGTAGCCACCGAGGCTACCTATAATTCACCCCTCCACTTT.

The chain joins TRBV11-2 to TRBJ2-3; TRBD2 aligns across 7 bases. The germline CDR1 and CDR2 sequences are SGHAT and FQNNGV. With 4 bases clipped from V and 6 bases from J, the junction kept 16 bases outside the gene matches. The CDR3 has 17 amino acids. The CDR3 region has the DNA TGTGCCAGCAGCTCCCGGTTTAAGCGGGGTACGCTCGATACGCAGTATTTT. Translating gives CASSSRFKRGTLDTQYF.

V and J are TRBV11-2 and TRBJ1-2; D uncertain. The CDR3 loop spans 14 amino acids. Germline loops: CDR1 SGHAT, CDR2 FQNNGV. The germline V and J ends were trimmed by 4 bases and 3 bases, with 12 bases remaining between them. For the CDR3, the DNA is TGTGCCAGCAGCTACAATGGGCCCTACTATGGCTACACCTTC. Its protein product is CASSYNGPYYGYTF.

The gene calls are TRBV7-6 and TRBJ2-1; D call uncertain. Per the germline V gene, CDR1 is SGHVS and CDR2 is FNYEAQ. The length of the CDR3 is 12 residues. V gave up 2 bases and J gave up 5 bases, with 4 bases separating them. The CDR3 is CASSLNNNEQFF. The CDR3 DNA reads TGTGCCAGCAGCTTAAACAACAATGAGCAGTTCTTC.

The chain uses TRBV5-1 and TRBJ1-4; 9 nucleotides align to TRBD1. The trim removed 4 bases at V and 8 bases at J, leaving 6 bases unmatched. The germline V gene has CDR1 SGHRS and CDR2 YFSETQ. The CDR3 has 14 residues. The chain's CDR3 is CASSPGTGKEKLFF. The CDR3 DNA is TGCGCCAGCAGCCCCGGGACAGGGAAAGAAAAACTGTTTTTT.

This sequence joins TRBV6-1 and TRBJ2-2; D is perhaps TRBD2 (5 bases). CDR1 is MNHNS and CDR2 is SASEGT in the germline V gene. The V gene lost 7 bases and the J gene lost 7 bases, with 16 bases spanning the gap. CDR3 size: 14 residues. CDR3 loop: CASKFGAEGGELFF. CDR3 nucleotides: TGTGCCAGCAAATTCGGTGCAGAGGGCGGGGAGCTGTTTTTT.

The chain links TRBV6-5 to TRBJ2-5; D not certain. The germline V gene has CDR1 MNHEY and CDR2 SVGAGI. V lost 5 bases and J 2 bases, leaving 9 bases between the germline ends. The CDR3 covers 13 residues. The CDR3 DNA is TGTGCCAGCAGTCAAGTGGGTCAAGAGACCCAGTACTTC. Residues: CASSQVGQETQYF.

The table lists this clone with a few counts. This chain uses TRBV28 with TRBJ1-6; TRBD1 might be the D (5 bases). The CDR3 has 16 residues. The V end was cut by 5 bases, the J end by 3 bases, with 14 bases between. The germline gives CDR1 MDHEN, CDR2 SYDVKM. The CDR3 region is CASSRRTPNYNSPLHF. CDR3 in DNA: TGTGCCAGCAGTCGACGGACACCCAACTATAATTCACCCCTCCACTTT.

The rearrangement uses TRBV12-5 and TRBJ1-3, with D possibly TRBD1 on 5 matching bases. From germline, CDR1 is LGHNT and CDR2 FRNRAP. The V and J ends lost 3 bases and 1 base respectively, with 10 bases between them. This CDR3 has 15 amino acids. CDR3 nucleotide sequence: TGTGCTAGTGGTTTCTTCGGGGGATCTGGAAACACCATATATTTT. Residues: CASGFFGGSGNTIYF.

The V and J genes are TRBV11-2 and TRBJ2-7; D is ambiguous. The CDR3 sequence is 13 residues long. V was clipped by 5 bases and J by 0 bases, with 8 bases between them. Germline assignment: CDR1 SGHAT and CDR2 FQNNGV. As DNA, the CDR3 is TGTGCCAGCAGCCCCCCCAGCTCCTACGAGCAGTACTTC. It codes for CASSPPSSYEQYF.

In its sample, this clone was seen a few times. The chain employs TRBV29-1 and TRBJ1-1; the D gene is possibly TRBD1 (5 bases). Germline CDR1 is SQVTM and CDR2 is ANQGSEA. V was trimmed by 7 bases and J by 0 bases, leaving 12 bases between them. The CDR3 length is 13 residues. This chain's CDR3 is CSDGAVMNTEAFF. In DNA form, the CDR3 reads TGCAGCGATGGGGCAGTTATGAACACTGAAGCTTTCTTT. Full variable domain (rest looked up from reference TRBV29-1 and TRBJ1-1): SAVISQKPSRDICQRGTSLTIQCQVDSQVTMMFWYRQQPGQSLTLIATANQGSEATYESGFVIDKFPISRPNLTFSTLTVSNMSPEDSSIYLCSDGAVMNTEAFFGQGTRLTVV.

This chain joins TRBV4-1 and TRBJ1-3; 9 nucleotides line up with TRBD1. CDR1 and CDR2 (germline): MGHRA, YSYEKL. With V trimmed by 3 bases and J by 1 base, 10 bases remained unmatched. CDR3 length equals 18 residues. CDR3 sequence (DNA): TGCGCCAGCAGCCACCACGGACAGGGGCGCGAGTCTGGAAACACCATATATTTT. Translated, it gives CASSHHGQGRESGNTIYF.

The CDR3 sequence: CASSLRGQGAEGYTF. As DNA, the CDR3 is TGTGCCAGCAGCTTAAGGGGACAGGGGGCGGAGGGCTACACCTTC. This rearrangement joins TRBV7-3 to TRBJ1-2; 12 bases fit TRBD1. Per germline, CDR1 SGHTA and CDR2 FQGTGA. V was pared by 1 base and J by 8 bases, with 5 bases of the junction left unmatched. This CDR3 is built from 15 residues.

The CDR3 sequence is CASSYLGGADQYGYTF. The DNA of the CDR3 is TGTGCCAGCAGTTACTTAGGGGGCGCGGACCAATATGGCTACACCTTC. This chain joins TRBV6-6 and TRBJ1-2, with TRBD1 identical over 7 bases. Germline CDR1 reads MNHNY; CDR2 reads SVGAGI (reference sequence). This CDR3 has 16 amino acids. V lost 1 base and J lost 5; bases outside the gene matches: 10.

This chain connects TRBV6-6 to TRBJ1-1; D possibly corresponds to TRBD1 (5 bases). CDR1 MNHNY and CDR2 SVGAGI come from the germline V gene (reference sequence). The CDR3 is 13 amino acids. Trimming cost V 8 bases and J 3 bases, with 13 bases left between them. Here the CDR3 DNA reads TGTGCCAGCCGTCCGGGGCCCGACACTGAAGCTTTCTTT. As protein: CASRPGPDTEAFF.

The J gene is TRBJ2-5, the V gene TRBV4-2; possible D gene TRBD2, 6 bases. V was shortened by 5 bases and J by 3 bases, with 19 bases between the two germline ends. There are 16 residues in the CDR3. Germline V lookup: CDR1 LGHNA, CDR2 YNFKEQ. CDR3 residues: CASSLAVGIAEETQYF. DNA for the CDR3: TGTGCCAGCAGCTTGGCCGTCGGGATAGCGGAAGAGACCCAGTACTTC.

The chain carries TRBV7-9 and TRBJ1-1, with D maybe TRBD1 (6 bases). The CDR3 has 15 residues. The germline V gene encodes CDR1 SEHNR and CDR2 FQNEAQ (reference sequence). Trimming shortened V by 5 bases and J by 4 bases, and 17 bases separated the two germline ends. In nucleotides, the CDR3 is TGTGCCAGCAGCCCGACCACAGGGCAGGGCACTGAAGCTTTCTTT. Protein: CASSPTTGQGTEAFF.